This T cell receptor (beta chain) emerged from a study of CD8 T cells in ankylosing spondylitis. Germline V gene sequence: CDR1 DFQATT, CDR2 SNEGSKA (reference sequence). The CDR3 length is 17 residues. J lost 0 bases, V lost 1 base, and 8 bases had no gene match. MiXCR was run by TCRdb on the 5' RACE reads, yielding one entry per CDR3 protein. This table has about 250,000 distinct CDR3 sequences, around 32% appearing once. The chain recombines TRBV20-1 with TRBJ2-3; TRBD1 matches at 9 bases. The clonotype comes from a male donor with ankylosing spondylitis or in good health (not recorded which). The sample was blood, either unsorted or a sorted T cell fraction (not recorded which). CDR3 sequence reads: CSARGGLGTGSTDTQYF. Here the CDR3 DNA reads TGCAGTGCTAGAGGTGGTCTCGGGACAGGGAGCACAGATACGCAGTATTTT.